The 28 T cell receptor beta chains in this list originate from one sample, sequenced in a study of CD8+CD57+ T cells in acquired aplastic anemia. For CDR3 and TCR beta VDJ profiling, genomic DNA was the template used. TCRdb analysed the reads with MiXCR anew, one entry per CDR3 protein. The sample includes some 410,000 distinct CDR3 sequences, about two thirds of them seen just once. Sequencing was performed on sorted CD4+, CD8+, or CD8+CD57+ T cells (not recorded which) from PBMCs. These receptors all come from a human donor in good health, serving as a control.

Of note for this clonotype: The conserved final phenylalanine or tryptophan is absent from the CDR3, which likely points to a read error. The V call is TRBV7-9, the J call TRBJ2-3; D is ambiguous. This CDR3 contains 13 residues. Germline V gene lookup returns CDR1 SEHNR and CDR2 FQNEAQ (reference sequence). The CDR3 DNA reads TGTGCCACCAGCAGAGATAGGGCAAATACGCAGTATCTT. Its protein is CATSRDRANTQYL.

Note on this clonotype: The CDR3 does not end in the conserved phenylalanine or tryptophan, so this is likely a read error. This chain uses TRBV19 with TRBJ1-2; D is unresolved. The V and J ends lost 1 base and 6 bases respectively, with 12 bases between them. Germline V gene data show CDR1 as LNHDA and CDR2 as SQIVND (reference sequence). The CDR3 is made up of 14 amino acids. This chain's CDR3 is CASSIVGVDDGYTY. CDR3 in DNA: TGTGCCAGTAGTATAGTTGGGGTTGACGATGGCTACACCTAC.

To note about this clonotype: A much larger clonotype is one base distant, so this may be a read error. The V call is TRBV4-1, the J call TRBJ1-6; D remains ambiguous. The germline V gene has CDR1 MGHRA and CDR2 YSYEKL. Trimming cost V 1 base and J 7 bases, with 17 bases left between them. The CDR3 is 17 amino acids. CDR3 residues: CASSQAGNRRRNSPLHF. Written as DNA, the CDR3 is TGCGCCAGCAGCCAAGCCGGTAACAGACGAAGGAATTCACCCCTCCACTTT.

The CDR3 DNA is TGTGCCAGCAGCGCCGCGGAAGGGAGGGATCAGCCCCTCCATTTT. Protein sequence: CASSAAEGRDQPLHF. V is TRBV7-9 and J is TRBJ1-5; D unresolved. The CDR3 consists of 15 residues. V was trimmed by 5 bases and J by 16 bases, leaving 27 bases between them. In germline, CDR1 is SEHNR, CDR2 FQNEAQ (reference sequence).

J is TRBJ1-6 and V is TRBV6-1; no clear D gene. Germline lookup yields CDR1 MNHNS and CDR2 SASEGT. Trimming took off 8 bases at V and 10 bases at J, with 21 bases between the two ends. The CDR3 loop spans 15 amino acids. The CDR3, as DNA: TGTGCCAGCGGGGATAGGGAGTTGAAAGAATCACCCCTCCACTTT. This translates into CASGDRELKESPLHF.

The rearrangement links TRBV7-8 to TRBJ2-3, with 8 bases matching TRBD1. Germline V gene lookup returns CDR1 SGHVS and CDR2 FQNEAQ. This CDR3 spans 15 amino acids. Trimming removed 4 bases from V and 14 bases from J; junction bases left unmatched: 17. The CDR3 is CASSYPDRVWSSSYF. CDR3 coding DNA: TGTGCCAGCAGCTACCCGGACAGGGTTTGGAGCAGTTCGTATTTT.

The count of this clonotype is one. The junction and the germline gene differ at one end; a read error may be behind it. CDR3 DNA: TGTGCCAGCAGGGGGGACGGCGACAATGGGCAGTTCTTC. It specifies CASRGDGDNGQFF. The chain links TRBV7-3 to TRBJ2-1; D may match TRBD1 or TRBD2 (5 bases each). This CDR3 spans 13 amino acids. Germline-derived CDR1 and CDR2 are SGHTA and FQGTGA.

This clonotype has only one observation. The junction does not match germline at one end; this may be a read error. The rearrangement links TRBV7-3 to TRBJ2-7; D possibly matches TRBD1 or TRBD2 (5 bases each). In germline, CDR1 is SGHTA, CDR2 FQGTGA. The CDR3 consists of 14 residues. The CDR3 loop is CASSLGVREYEKYF. The CDR3 nucleotides are TGTGCCAGCAGCTTAGGGGTCAGGGAGTACGAGAAGTACTTC.

A note on this clonotype: At one of its ends the junction is not consistent with the germline gene, which may arise from a read error. CDR3 in amino acids: CASSQDFARGQYF. CDR3 DNA: TGTGCCAGCAGCCAAGATTTCGCGAGGGGCCAGTACTTC. This sequence joins TRBV5-1 and TRBJ2-5; D might be TRBD1 or TRBD2, each matching 5 bases. The CDR3 has 13 residues. The V gene's germline CDR1 is SGHRS and CDR2 YFSETQ.

Notes on this clonotype: One end of the junction is discordant with germline, which a read error may explain. V usage is TRBV7-2 and J usage is TRBJ1-3; D may be TRBD1 (6 bases). CDR3 size: 16 residues. The germline V gene encodes CDR1 SGHTA and CDR2 FQGNSA. CDR3 nucleotide sequence: TGCGCCAGCAGCATACAGGGTTTGGGGTCCGAGCACTACATATATTTT. This encodes CASSIQGLGSEHYIYF.

This clonotype was recorded many times. The gene calls are TRBV9 and TRBJ2-1; a weak D match, TRBD2 (5 bases). The germline V and J ends were trimmed by 0 bases and 9 bases, with 13 bases remaining between them. The germline V gene encodes CDR1 SGDLS and CDR2 YYNGEE. CDR3 length: 14 amino acids. CDR3 sequence: CASSVGGNLAEQFF. The CDR3, as DNA: TGTGCCAGCAGCGTAGGAGGGAACCTAGCTGAGCAGTTCTTC.

The chain links TRBV7-9 to TRBJ1-6, with D maybe TRBD1 (6 bases). The ends were cut back, 11 bases at V and 8 bases at J, with 19 bases in the middle. There are 14 residues in the CDR3. Per germline, CDR1 SEHNR and CDR2 FQNEAQ (reference sequence). This chain's CDR3 is CAGNPRGRDSPLHF. CDR3 DNA sequence: TGTGCCGGAAACCCCAGGGGCAGGGATTCACCCCTCCACTTT.

This rearrangement joins TRBV9 to TRBJ1-6; no clear D gene. This CDR3 comprises 14 residues. The germline V gene encodes CDR1 SGDLS and CDR2 YYNGEE. The ends were cut back, 4 bases at V and 13 bases at J, with 18 bases in the middle. CDR3 loop: CASSICVYDYPLHF. The DNA for the CDR3 is TGTGCCAGCAGCATCTGCGTCTATGACTACCCCCTCCACTTT.

At least ten counts were recorded for this clonotype. The chain recombines TRBV7-9 with TRBJ2-2; TRBD1 matches at 10 bases. The junction had 5 bases not matched to a gene; V was cut back by 5 bases and J by 5 bases. The CDR3 is 15 residues long. CDR1 and CDR2 from the germline V gene are SEHNR and FQNEAQ (reference sequence). The CDR3 here is CASSRTGGWTGELFF. The CDR3 coding sequence is TGTGCCAGCAGCCGGACAGGGGGTTGGACCGGGGAGCTGTTTTTT.

This clonotype has a single count. V gene TRBV5-4 combines with J gene TRBJ2-7; the D gene could be TRBD1 or TRBD2 (5 bases each). Trimming removed 4 bases from V and 4 bases from J, with 18 bases in between. CDR3 length equals 15 residues. The germline V gene encodes CDR1 SGHNT and CDR2 YYREEE (reference sequence). CDR3 in DNA: TGTGCCAGCAGCCAAGAGGGGCGGCGGGCTTACGAGCAGTACTTC. It yields the protein CASSQEGRRAYEQYF.

In DNA form, the CDR3 reads TGCGCCAGCAGTTATAACGACAGGACGGGGGAGCAGTACTTC. The encoded protein is CASSYNDRTGEQYF. V gene TRBV5-1 combines with J gene TRBJ2-7; D perhaps matches TRBD1 (6 bases). Trimming cost V 5 bases and J 7 bases, with 19 bases left between them. The V gene's germline CDR1 is SGHRS and CDR2 YFSETQ. CDR3 length: 14 residues.

J is TRBJ1-6 and V is TRBV20-1; D gene ambiguous. The CDR3 sequence is 14 residues long. Germline lookup yields CDR1 DFQATT and CDR2 SNEGSKA (reference sequence). V lost 6 bases, J lost 11 bases, and 20 bases lay in between. CDR3 coding DNA: TGCAGTGCCTTCGCGCGGGGAATGAGCACACCCCTCCACTTT. It specifies CSAFARGMSTPLHF.

A remark on this clonotype: One end of the junction varies from germline; a read error may be responsible. V usage is TRBV7-6 and J usage is TRBJ2-3, with 7 bases that match TRBD2. Germline CDR1 and CDR2: SGHVS and FNYEAQ. The CDR3 length is 14 residues. The CDR3 here is CASSLDSGPGTREF. The DNA of the CDR3 is TGTGCCAGCAGCTTAGATTCGGGACCGGGCACGCGGGAGTTT. Full variable domain (rest looked up from reference TRBV7-6 and TRBJ2-3): GAGVSQSPRYKVTKRGQDVALRCDPISGHVSLYWYRQALGQGPEFLTYFNYEAQQDKSGLPNDRFSAERPEGSISTLTIQRTEQRDSAMYRCASSLDSGPGTREFGPGTRLTVL.

The chain is built from TRBV6-2 or TRBV6-3 and TRBJ2-3; 7 bases are a match to TRBD2. CDR3 length: 20 amino acids. With V trimmed by 2 bases and J by 0 bases, 17 bases remained unmatched. Per the germline V gene, CDR1 is MNHEY and CDR2 is SVGEGT. The CDR3 loop is CASSYIRGGGVLQSTDTQYF. For the CDR3, the DNA is TGTGCCAGCAGTTACATTCGGGGCGGGGGAGTCCTACAAAGCACAGATACGCAGTATTTT.

Here the CDR3 DNA reads TGTGCCAGCAGCGCCCAGGGCGGGGATCAGCCCTACCATTTT. It yields the protein CASSAQGGDQPYHF. The rearrangement links TRBV9 to TRBJ1-5, with TRBD1 as a possible D gene (5 bases). Germline V gives CDR1 SGDLS, CDR2 YYNGEE. The CDR3 contains 14 residues. The V gene lost 3 bases and the J gene lost 16 bases, with 23 bases spanning the gap.

For this clonotype: At one boundary the junction diverges from the germline segment, which might be a read error. The chain joins TRBV19 to TRBJ1-1; TRBD1 is a possible D gene (6 bases). The germline gives CDR1 LNHDA, CDR2 SQIVND (reference sequence). The CDR3 extends over 14 amino acids. The CDR3 spells CASSPQGADTKAFF. The CDR3 coding sequence is TGTGCCAGTAGTCCACAGGGTGCTGACACTAAAGCTTTCTTC.

This clonotype was found many times. The chain uses TRBV29-1 and TRBJ2-5, with D uncertain. Germline CDR1 and CDR2: SQVTM and ANQGSEA. V was clipped by 5 bases and J by 2 bases, with 6 bases between them. There are 11 residues in the CDR3. The CDR3 loop reads CSVSRQETQYF. As DNA, the CDR3 is TGCAGCGTTTCGAGGCAAGAGACCCAGTACTTC.

The count of this clonotype is one. The J gene is TRBJ1-2, the V gene TRBV5-1; 7 bases are a match to TRBD1. CDR3 size: 17 residues. Germline V CDR1 and CDR2: SGHRS, YFSETQ. The V and J ends lost 0 bases and 1 base, in that order; junction bases with no gene match: 9. This CDR3 reads CASSLAGAGGGNYGYTF. The DNA for the CDR3 is TGCGCCAGCAGCTTGGCCGGGGCAGGGGGAGGTAACTATGGCTACACCTTC.

This clonotype came up many times. The CDR3 reads CASSQGFSDSYEQYF. The CDR3 DNA reads as TGTGCCAGCAGCCAAGGGTTTAGCGACTCCTACGAGCAGTACTTC. This chain connects TRBV3-1 to TRBJ2-7; D is possibly TRBD2 (5 bases). The CDR3 contains 15 residues. The germline V gene encodes CDR1 LGHDT and CDR2 YNNKEL (reference sequence). V gave up 1 base and J gave up 0 bases, with 10 bases separating them.

Of note for this clonotype: A junction end diverges from the germline sequence, so it may reflect a read error. The J gene is TRBJ2-7, the V gene TRBV5-4; 7 bases fit TRBD1. Germline V gene sequence: CDR1 SGHNT, CDR2 YYREEE (reference sequence). The CDR3 extends over 11 amino acids. The CDR3 region has the DNA TGTGCCAGCAGCTTGTCAGGGGGAACAGACTTC. Translating it yields CASSLSGGTDF. The full variable domain, its missing parts supplied by reference TRBV5-4 and TRBJ2-7, is ETGVTQSPTHLIKTRGQQVTLRCSSQSGHNTVSWYQQALGQGPQFIFQYYREEENGRGNFPPRFSGLQFPNYSSELNVNALELDDSALYLCASSLSGGTDFGPGTRLTVT.

The chain employs TRBV7-2 and TRBJ2-1; D not certain. The CDR3 is 16 amino acids. Trimming removed 5 bases from V and 0 bases from J, with 14 bases in between. Germline loops: CDR1 SGHTA, CDR2 FQGNSA. Written as DNA, the CDR3 is TGTGCCAGCAGCCAAGTAGACATCATCTCCTACAATGAGCAGTTCTTC. Protein product: CASSQVDIISYNEQFF.

Notes on this clonotype: Compared with germline, one end of the junction differs, possibly owing to a read error. The chain is built from TRBV9 and TRBJ2-4; no clear D. Germline lookup yields CDR1 SGDLS and CDR2 YYNGEE. This CDR3 has 15 amino acids. CDR3 region: CASSPHSLAKNIQYF. DNA for the CDR3: TGTGCCAGCAGCCCCCACTCGCTGGCCAAAAACATACAGTACTTC.

Of note for this clonotype: One base away lies a much larger clone, so this may be a sequencing read error. This rearrangement joins TRBV7-6 to TRBJ1-5, with 9 bases matching TRBD1. Germline trimming cut 5 bases from V and 4 bases from J; bases unmatched to any gene: 9. Germline V CDR1 and CDR2: SGHVS, FNYEAQ. The CDR3 sequence is 16 residues long. CDR3 sequence: CASSTGTGRTNQPQHF. CDR3 in DNA: TGTGCCAGCAGCACCGGGACAGGGCGAACTAATCAGCCCCAGCATTTT.